This TCR beta chain is from a study of blood T cell repertoires in COVID-19. Clones were sequenced by immunoSEQ multiplex PCR, and TCRdb holds only the in-frame ones, with some missing. This sample has 150,000 to 200,000 clones, with around 80% found just once. Germline V gene data show CDR1 as MNHEY and CDR2 as SVGAGI. Trimming shortened V by 5 bases and J by 0 bases, and 10 bases separated the two germline ends. The CDR3 extends over 14 amino acids. The chain links TRBV6-5 to TRBJ1-1; the D gene is possibly TRBD1 (6 bases). The source material was peripheral blood. The source of this sequence is a middle-aged woman with COVID-19, enrolled during active disease. This CDR3 is CASSRTAMNTEAFF. CDR3 bases: TGTGCCAGCAGTCGGACAGCGATGAACACTGAAGCTTTCTTT.